Listed below are T cell receptor beta chains from one sample, sequenced in a study of shared clonotypes between healthy human individuals. The protocol was immunoSEQ multiplex PCR, while the TCRdb copy is restricted to in-frame clones and leaves out a portion. This sample has over a million clones; approximately 98% occur once, and the top ten carry around 0.45%. Specimen: naive CD4+ T cells sorted from blood. The origin of the receptors is a young man in good health. Both conserved end residues are trimmed from each CDR3. For some rows the clone size is stated as once, few or many, or as a class when expanded; others skip it.

clone_size v_call cdr3_aa
NA TRBV5-6 ASSLQGAGNTIY
NA TRBV29-1 SVEGTADYKT
NA TRBV5-6 ASSSGGRADEQF
NA TRBV6-1 ASRWGLDSYEQY
NA TRBV28 ASASGTTDTQY
NA TRBV29-1 SAVGGLEKLF
NA TRBV6-5 ASSYASGYEQY
NA TRBV5-1 ASSGLAFTDTQY
NA TRBV18 ASSLRAGQNTEAF
NA TRBV6-5 ASSYNRQQNTEAF
NA TRBV6-5 ASSYSLPGPKNIQY
NA TRBV7-9 ASSFRGLDEQY
NA TRBV29-1 SAGTTGLGNEQF
NA TRBV9 ASSVGNSGMYEQF
NA TRBV9 ASSVRDQRVSGANVLT
NA TRBV28 ASSSLGQLNTEAF
NA TRBV5-1 ASRGGTASTDTQY
NA TRBV18 ASSPKRKGSEQY
once TRBV6-1 AWSLDMNTEAF
NA TRBV29-1 SVSSGRNQPQH
NA TRBV6-6 ASSPSRGGYNEQF
NA TRBV9 ASSVQQGIAGNTIY
NA TRBV27 ASSALISYGYT
NA TRBV19 ASSIDRGQPYNEQF
NA TRBV28 ASSTLAGGPYEQY
NA TRBV10-3 AISGPGNTEAF
NA TRBV10-3 AIPGTPDLGGYT
NA TRBV10-3 AISGPRGSGANVLT
NA TRBV18 ASSPLYNAGTGRDNEQF
once TRBV30 AWRGAGNFYEQY
NA TRBV11-2 ASSSTGQGDFQETQY
NA TRBV14 ASSQGLAGVRTGELF
NA TRBV7-9 ASSWARYNEQF
NA TRBV7-5 VRSPLALTSYEQY
NA TRBV11-2 ASSLGLSGVNTYEQY
NA TRBV4-3 ASSQDNRVLSYSGYT
NA TRBV6-1 ASSEVQRGSYEQY
NA TRBV5-5 ASSLWTSHEQF
NA TRBV11-2 ASSLGRLEQY
NA TRBV27 ASSPSLTSGAYNEQF
NA TRBV20-1 TKAGADTQY
NA TRBV6-1 ASSELSVRLLYNEQF
NA TRBV5-1 ASSLGQKETQY
NA TRBV7-9 ASSRTSGSYEQY
NA TRBV21-1 ASSAGTSYHTGELF
NA TRBV28 ASSSPLSGSPSDTQY
NA TRBV5-1 ASSLAGLAAETQY
once TRBV9 ASSVDPSGIYEQY
NA TRBV10-2 ASWGSGSPTDTQY
NA TRBV28 ASSLELLGTIANTGELF
NA TRBV19 ASGGGVGFEAF
NA TRBV5-6 ASSFNRFSYEQY
NA TRBV7-2 ASSLVGTSGTNEQF
NA TRBV10-2 ASSEFYEQF